The clone carrying this TCR beta chain was recorded a few times. This sample stems from a study of T cells in Graves' hyperthyroidism and ophthalmopathy. Researchers took RNA transcripts and amplified the TCR beta CDR3 regions from them. Primed by the HTBI set, a first-round RT-PCR was run on the TCR CDR3. A single record per CDR3 protein comes from TCRdb applying MiXCR to the multiplex PCR reads. The sample has 130,000 to 150,000 distinct CDR3 sequences, around 20% seen once; the top ten hold about two thirds. V trimming: 6 bases; J trimming: 0 bases; junction bases outside the gene matches: 9. The CDR3 totals 17 residues. Germline V gives CDR1 DFQATT, CDR2 SNEGSKA (reference sequence).

The source of this sequence is a woman aged 45-59 years with Graves' hyperthyroidism that later progressed to Graves' ophthalmopathy. The genes are TRBV20-1 and TRBJ2-7; TRBD2 aligns across 15 bases. The sample taken for sequencing was blood. The CDR3, as DNA: TGCAGTGCGGACCTGGGACTAGCGGGAGGCCTCTCCTACGAGCAGTACTTC. It codes for CSADLGLAGGLSYEQYF.